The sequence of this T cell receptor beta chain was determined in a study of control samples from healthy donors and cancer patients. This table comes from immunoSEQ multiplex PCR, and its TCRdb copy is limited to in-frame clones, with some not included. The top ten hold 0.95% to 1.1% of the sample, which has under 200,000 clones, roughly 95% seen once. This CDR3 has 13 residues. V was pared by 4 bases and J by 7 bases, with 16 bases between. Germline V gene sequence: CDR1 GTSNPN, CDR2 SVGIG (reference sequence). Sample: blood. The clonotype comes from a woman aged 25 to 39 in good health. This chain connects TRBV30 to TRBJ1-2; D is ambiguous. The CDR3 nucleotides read TGTGCCTGGACCACCTCCCGGACCAGTGGCTACACCTTC. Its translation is CAWTTSRTSGYTF.